A selection of T cell receptor beta chains follows, all from one sample in a study of cytomegalovirus exposure and HLA in healthy donors. Generated by immunoSEQ multiplex PCR, the TCRdb table keeps only in-frame clones and is missing some. The repertoire has approximately 170,000 clones, 85% of them found once; the top ten carry 1%. Sequencing was performed on PBMCs. The receptors come from a boy aged 2 to 10 in good health and CMV-seronegative. CDR3s include the opening cysteine and the closing phenylalanine or tryptophan. D genes are given only for firm matches. Only some rows state a clone size, as once, few, many or a class for expanded clones.

cdr3_nt cdr3_aa v_call clone_size d_call j_call
TGTGCCAGCAGCCAAGGGGGATTTACTGAAGCTTTCTTT CASSQGGFTEAFF TRBV2 once . TRBJ1-1
TGTGCCAGTAGTATGCTACTAGCTATAGAAGTCATGGAGACCCAGTACTTC CASSMLLAIEVMETQYF TRBV19 . . TRBJ2-5
TGTGCCAGCAGCATCTCGACAGATACGCAGTATTTT CASSISTDTQYF TRBV11-2 . . TRBJ2-3
TGTGCCAGCAGCCCTCTGAACGGGGGGTTTAGGGAGCAGTACTTC CASSPLNGGFREQYF TRBV7-3 once TRBD2 TRBJ2-7
TGTGCCAGCAGTGTAAAACAGGGGATCCCCGGGGAGCTGTTTTTT CASSVKQGIPGELFF TRBV6-1 . TRBD1 TRBJ2-2
TGTGCCAGCAGTTCACTTACGCCAGCCCGAGGCACCGGGGAGCTGTTTTTT CASSSLTPARGTGELFF TRBV28 . . TRBJ2-2
TGTGCCAGCAGTCACCAAAGCGGGAGCAATGAGCAGTTCTTC CASSHQSGSNEQFF TRBV6-6 . TRBD2 TRBJ2-1
TGTGCCAGCAGCTTAGGGGGCAGGGGTGAAGCTTTCTTT CASSLGGRGEAFF TRBV7-2 once . TRBJ1-1
TGCAGCGGAACGGGCAGGGATTCCTCTGGAAACACCATATATTTT CSGTGRDSSGNTIYF TRBV29-1 . . TRBJ1-3
TGTGCCAGCAGTCCTGCTGGGGGCATAAACTCTGGGGCCAACGTCCTGACTTTC CASSPAGGINSGANVLTF TRBV7-9 . . TRBJ2-6
TGCAGCGTTGAAGCACAGACTAGCGAGAGCTCCTACGAGCAGTACTTC CSVEAQTSESSYEQYF TRBV29-1 . TRBD2 TRBJ2-7
TGTGCCAGCATCCACCGACTGACTAGCGGCTACAATGAGCAGTTCTTC CASIHRLTSGYNEQFF TRBV2 . TRBD2 TRBJ2-1
TGCGCCGGGGCTAGCGAGATCGGAGAGACCCAGTACTTC CAGASEIGETQYF TRBV5-1 . . TRBJ2-5
TGTGCCAGCAGTTTTCTCGACACCTCAAGCACAGATACGCAGTATTTT CASSFLDTSSTDTQYF TRBV27 . . TRBJ2-3
TGCAGCGTTGACCGGGACTCGAACTATGGCTACACCTTC CSVDRDSNYGYTF TRBV29-1 once . TRBJ1-2
TGCAGCGTTGAAAAAAAGTGGGCCACCGGGGAGCTGTTTTTT CSVEKKWATGELFF TRBV29-1 . . TRBJ2-2
TGTGCCAGCAGCGCCCTGGAGGGAGAGGACACCGGGGAGCTGTTTTTT CASSALEGEDTGELFF TRBV2 . . TRBJ2-2
TGTGCCTGGAGTGTCCTCGCCGGGACAGGGACCTATGGCTACACCTTC CAWSVLAGTGTYGYTF TRBV30 . TRBD1 TRBJ1-2
TGTGCCAGCAGTGAAGAATGGGGACAGGGGGCAAATGAGCAGTTCTTC CASSEEWGQGANEQFF TRBV6-1 . TRBD1 TRBJ2-1
TGTGCCACCACTCACGGACAGGGCCTAACCTACAATGAGCAGTTCTTC CATTHGQGLTYNEQFF TRBV10-3 . TRBD1 TRBJ2-1
TGTGCCAGCAGTCCACAGGCACAGGTAGTTTTCTTT CASSPQAQVVFF TRBV27 . . TRBJ1-1
TGTGCCAGCAGCCCATCGGGGGGGTCCACTGAAGCTTTCTTT CASSPSGGSTEAFF TRBV11-3 . . TRBJ1-1
TGTGCCAGCAGCTTAGCCAGAAGGAAGGGGAGGGGGGACACCGGGGAGCTGTTTTTT CASSLARRKGRGDTGELFF TRBV7-2 few . TRBJ2-2
TGTGCCAGCAGCTTTAGGGGGTCGTCGCGTGATACGCAGTATTTT CASSFRGSSRDTQYF TRBV7-2 once . TRBJ2-3
TGTGCCAGCAGTCCCCCCGTCCCAGATACGCAGTATTTT CASSPPVPDTQYF TRBV6-5 . . TRBJ2-3
TGCGCCAGCAGTGAGTCAAAACAGGGCCGGGAGAACACTGAAGCTTTCTTT CASSESKQGRENTEAFF TRBV10-1 . . TRBJ1-1
TGTGCCAGCAGTGAACGGGGGAGGGGAGTCCAGCCCCAGCATTTT CASSERGRGVQPQHF TRBV2 . . TRBJ1-5
TGTGCCAGTAGTATCCCTCTGGGGACTGGGGGTCAGCCCCAGCATTTT CASSIPLGTGGQPQHF TRBV19 . . TRBJ1-5
TGCGCCAGCAGTGAGCATGCGGGGAAAGAGACCCAGTACTTC CASSEHAGKETQYF TRBV10-2 . . TRBJ2-5
TGTGCCAGCAGCGGGGGTGGGGCGAGCAATCAGCCCCAGCATTTT CASSGGGASNQPQHF TRBV28 . . TRBJ1-5
TGCGCCAGCAGCAGGGGACAGGAAAACTATGGCTACACCTTC CASSRGQENYGYTF TRBV5-1 . TRBD1 TRBJ1-2
TGTGCCAGCAGCTTAAAGGGTGTTGGGGCGGGGAACAATGAGCAGTTCTTC CASSLKGVGAGNNEQFF TRBV14 . . TRBJ2-1
TGTGCCAGCAGCCCGCCGGGAACTGGAAACACCATATATTTT CASSPPGTGNTIYF TRBV11-2 . . TRBJ1-3
TGCAGCGTTGTCGGCAGGGGAGGGAGGTATGGCTACACCTTC CSVVGRGGRYGYTF TRBV29-1 . . TRBJ1-2
TGTGCCAGCAGGGCCCGGGACAGTAACACTGAAGCTTTCTTT CASRARDSNTEAFF TRBV5-5 . TRBD1 TRBJ1-1